This TCR beta chain was documented in a study of OX40 agonist ivuxolimab in advanced cancers. In the study overall: Ivuxolimab, an agonist antibody against OX40 (CD134), was given to patients. General study findings and limits: Relative to CD4+ cells, CD8+ T cells on average had more expanded clones. Also present in some nonresponders was a low level of normalized T-cell clonal expansion.

Sequencing was performed with immunoSEQ multiplex PCR; in TCRdb, only in-frame clones are kept and a portion is missing. The sample lists under 95,000 clones, 86% seen once, with approximately 7% in the top ten. As to this clone: Its target is not known.

In germline, CDR1 is LNHNV, CDR2 YYDKDF (reference sequence). The V and J ends lost 0 bases and 1 base, in that order; junction bases with no gene match: 1. The CDR3 is made up of 15 amino acids. The V gene is TRBV15, the J gene TRBJ2-3; 7 nucleotides line up with TRBD2. Sequencing was performed on CD4+ or CD8+ T cells sorted from blood, taken in a trial of the OX40 agonist ivuxolimab. This sequence was found in an adult with an advanced solid tumor such as melanoma, head and neck, liver or kidney cancer. CDR3 coding DNA: TGTGCCACCAGCAGAGACCGGGGGGGCACAGATACGCAGTATTTT. The encoded protein is CATSRDRGGTDTQYF.